Below are 4 T cell receptor beta chains sequenced from a single sample in a study of blood T cell repertoires in COVID-19 (TCRdb year 2020). The library came from the immunoSEQ multiplex PCR assay. Drawn from immuneACCESS, this table holds only the in-frame rearrangements with V and J called that TCRdb kept. Clones are partly lost; checked studies trace under half to an unresolved V gene and leave the rest unexplained. The sample table contains around 100,000 clones; only one count was recorded for more than 75% of them. The ten largest clones take up roughly 1.5% of the sample. The sequencing sample was made of peripheral blood. The receptors come from a man aged 35-49 years with acute or convalescent COVID-19.

This clone occurred once. The chain joins TRBV7-9 to TRBJ2-1, with D tentatively TRBD1 (5 bases). Germline values: CDR1 SEHNR, CDR2 FQNEAQ (reference sequence). The CDR3 has 17 residues. Trimming cost V 0 bases and J 1 base, with 13 bases left between them. CDR3 loop: CASSLARVRGSYNEQFF. CDR3 bases: TGTGCCAGCAGCTTAGCGCGCGTTAGGGGTTCCTACAATGAGCAGTTCTTC.

The count of this clone is one. This rearrangement joins TRBV19 to TRBJ1-2; D remains unclear. The CDR3 runs to 13 residues. The germline V gene encodes CDR1 LNHDA and CDR2 SQIVND (reference sequence). The V and J ends lost 5 bases and 4 bases respectively, with 11 bases between them. The CDR3 sequence is CASSYSIGYGYTF. The CDR3 DNA reads as TGTGCCAGTAGTTACAGCATAGGCTATGGCTACACCTTC.

V is TRBV5-6 and J is TRBJ2-1, with D perhaps TRBD1 (6 bases). This CDR3 spans 16 amino acids. Germline CDR1 reads SGHDT; CDR2 reads YYEEEE. The ends were cut back, 4 bases at V and 0 bases at J, with 14 bases in the middle. CDR3 residues: CASSRTVLSSYNEQFF. The DNA for the CDR3 is TGTGCCAGCAGCAGGACAGTACTCAGCTCCTACAATGAGCAGTTCTTC.

This clone was recorded a few times. CDR3 DNA: TGTGCCAGCTCGGGCGCTAGCGGGGTCACAGATACGCAGTATTTT. It yields the protein CASSGASGVTDTQYF. V gene TRBV18 combines with J gene TRBJ2-3; TRBD2 matches 9 bases. The germline V gene has CDR1 KGHSH and CDR2 LQKENI. V dropped 6 bases and J dropped 2; count of bases not matched to a gene: 6. This CDR3 spans 15 amino acids.